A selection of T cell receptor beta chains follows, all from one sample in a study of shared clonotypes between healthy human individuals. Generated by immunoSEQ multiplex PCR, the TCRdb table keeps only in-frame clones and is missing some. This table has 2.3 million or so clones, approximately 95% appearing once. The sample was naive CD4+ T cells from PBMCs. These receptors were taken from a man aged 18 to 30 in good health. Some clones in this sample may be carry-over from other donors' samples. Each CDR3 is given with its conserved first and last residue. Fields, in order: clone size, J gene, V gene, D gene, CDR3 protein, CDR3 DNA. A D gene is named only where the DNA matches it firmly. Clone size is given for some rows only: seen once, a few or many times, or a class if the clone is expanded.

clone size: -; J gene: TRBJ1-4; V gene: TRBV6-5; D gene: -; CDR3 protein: CASSYRRNEKLFF; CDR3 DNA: TGTGCCAGCAGTTACAGGCGAAATGAAAAACTGTTTTTT
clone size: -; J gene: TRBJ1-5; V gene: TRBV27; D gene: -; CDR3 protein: CASGLHRYSNQPQHF; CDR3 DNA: TGTGCCAGCGGACTACATCGCTATAGCAATCAGCCCCAGCATTTT
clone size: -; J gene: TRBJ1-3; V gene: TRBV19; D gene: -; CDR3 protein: CASSIPPAGNTIYF; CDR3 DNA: TGTGCCAGTAGTATTCCTCCGGCTGGAAACACCATATATTTT
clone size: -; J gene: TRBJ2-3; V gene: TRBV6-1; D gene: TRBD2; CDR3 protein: CASSEGTSVTDTQYF; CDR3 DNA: TGTGCCAGCAGTGAAGGGACTAGCGTTACAGATACGCAGTATTTT
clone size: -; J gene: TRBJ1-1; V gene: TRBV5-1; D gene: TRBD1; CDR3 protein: CASSQQGAGVEAFF; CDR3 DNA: TGCGCCAGCAGCCAGCAGGGGGCAGGCGTTGAAGCTTTCTTT
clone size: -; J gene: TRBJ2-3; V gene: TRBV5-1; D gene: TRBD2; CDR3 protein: CASSRERGDTDTQYF; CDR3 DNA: TGCGCCAGCAGTAGAGAGCGGGGGGACACAGATACGCAGTATTTT
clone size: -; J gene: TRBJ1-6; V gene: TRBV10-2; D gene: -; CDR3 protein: CASSDRTDNSPLHF; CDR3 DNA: TGCGCCAGCAGCGACAGGACCGATAATTCACCCCTCCACTTT
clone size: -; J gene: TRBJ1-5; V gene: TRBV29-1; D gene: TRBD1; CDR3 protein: CSVRDRDGDRNQPQHF; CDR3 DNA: TGCAGCGTTAGAGACAGGGATGGGGATCGCAATCAGCCCCAGCATTTT
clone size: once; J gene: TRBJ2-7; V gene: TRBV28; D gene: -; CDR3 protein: CASRPGGQGNYEQYF; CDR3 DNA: TGTGCCAGCAGACCCGGGGGGCAGGGAAATTACGAGCAGTACTTC
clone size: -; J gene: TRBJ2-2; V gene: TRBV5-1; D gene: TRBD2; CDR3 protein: CASSLAGGPANTGELFF; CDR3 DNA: TGCGCCAGCTCACTAGCGGGAGGGCCTGCGAACACCGGGGAGCTGTTTTTT
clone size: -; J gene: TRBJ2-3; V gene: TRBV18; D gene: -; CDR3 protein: CASSPGVTDTQYF; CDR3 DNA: TGTGCCAGCTCACCAGGTGTGACAGATACGCAGTATTTT
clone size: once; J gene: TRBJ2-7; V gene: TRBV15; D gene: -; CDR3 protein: CATSRDRSSYEQYF; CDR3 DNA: TGTGCCACCAGCAGAGATCGTAGTAGCTACGAGCAGTACTTC
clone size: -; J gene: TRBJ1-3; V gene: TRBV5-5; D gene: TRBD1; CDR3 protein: CASSLGQGSFGNTIYF; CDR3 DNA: TGTGCCAGCAGCTTGGGACAGGGGAGTTTTGGAAACACCATATATTTT
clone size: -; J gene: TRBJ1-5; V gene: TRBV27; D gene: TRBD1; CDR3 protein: CASSLSGGYEPQHF; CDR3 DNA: TGTGCCAGCAGTTTATCAGGGGGCTATGAGCCCCAGCATTTT